The following is a T cell receptor (beta chain) sequence with its context. Antigen specificity is unknown. The data are from a study of vaccination effects on CD4 cells after COVID-19. The study's findings and limits: Marked contraction was observed in infection-induced and vaccine-induced clones late after vaccination.

After roughly 10 days in culture, the CD4+ T cells were isolated. Vaccinees lacked prior SARS-CoV-2 infection and tested negative for nucleocapsid antibodies. The V gene's germline CDR1 is SGHNT and CDR2 YYREEE (reference sequence). V was cut by 2 bases and J by 7 bases, with 9 bases left in between. The CDR3 runs 12 residues. Assay used: immunoSEQ multiplex PCR; TCRdb lists only in-frame clones, some missing. The repertoire holds approximately 58,000 clones, with 60% to 85% as singletons. Sequenced material: CD4+ T cells from PBMCs cultured without peptide, taken before COVID-19 vaccination. The chain carries TRBV5-4 and TRBJ1-1, with unresolved D. The clonotype comes from a human donor who received a COVID-19 vaccine. The DNA for the CDR3 is TGTGCCAGCAGCTTTTCCGCAGGTGAAGCTTTCTTT. The encoded protein is CASSFSAGEAFF.